The 5 T cell receptor beta chains given below trace back to one sample, sequenced in a study of blood T cells in healthy people across ages (dated by TCRdb to between 2014 and 2017). The library was prepared using 5' RACE. Sequencer: Illumina HiSeq 2500. A second about 7 to 12 cycle PCR used a sample-barcoded 5' primer and a J-beta primer mix. TCRdb reran the public reads through fastp at Q25 and MiXCR, keeping productive beta chains. Merged by CDR3 protein, the rows form single entries marked with the most common genes and DNA. Recorded for this sample are roughly 900,000 distinct CDR3 sequences; approximately 49% of them occurred a single time. Of the sample, around 15% falls within the top ten clones. The sample taken for sequencing was blood. The source of these receptors is a man aged 25-45 years in good health.

This rearrangement joins TRBV7-2 to TRBJ2-3; TRBD1 matches 8 bases. CDR3 length equals 18 residues. Germline V lookup: CDR1 SGHTA, CDR2 FQGNSA. V trimming: 1 base; J trimming: 2 bases; junction bases outside the gene matches: 11. The CDR3 loop reads CASSLGPPGTGNTDTQYF. In DNA form, the CDR3 reads TGTGCCAGCAGCTTAGGGCCCCCCGGGACAGGAAACACAGATACGCAGTATTTT. Variable domain in full (rest from reference TRBV7-2 and TRBJ2-3): GAGVSQSPSNKVTEKGKDVELRCDPISGHTALYWYRQSLGQGLEFLIYFQGNSAPDKSGLPSDRFSAERTGGSVSTLTIQRTQQEDSAVYLCASSLGPPGTGNTDTQYFGPGTRLTVL.

This chain links TRBV3-1 with TRBJ2-7; perhaps TRBD1 as D (6 bases). Trimming shortened V by 11 bases and J by 6 bases, and 14 bases separated the two germline ends. Germline V gene data show CDR1 as LGHDT and CDR2 as YNNKEL (reference sequence). This CDR3 spans 11 amino acids. The CDR3 loop is CAAGDWGEQYF. CDR3 DNA: TGTGCCGCAGGGGATTGGGGCGAGCAGTACTTC.

V is TRBV6-6 and J is TRBJ2-1, with a tentative D call TRBD1 (6 bases). V lost 2 bases and J 4 bases, leaving 12 bases between the germline ends. The V gene's germline CDR1 is MNHNY and CDR2 SVGAGI (reference sequence). The CDR3 spans 15 residues. This CDR3 is CASSYKRGGYNEQFF. DNA of the CDR3: TGTGCCAGCAGTTACAAACGAGGGGGTTACAATGAGCAGTTCTTC.

This sequence joins TRBV25-1 and TRBJ1-4; D is undetermined. V gave up 2 bases and J gave up 0 bases, with 7 bases separating them. The CDR3 extends over 15 amino acids. Germline CDR1 reads MGHDK; CDR2 reads SYGVNS. CDR3 coding DNA: TGTGCCAGCAGTGAACTTGACACAACTAATGAAAAACTGTTTTTT. This gives the protein CASSELDTTNEKLFF.

There are many counts of this clonotype. The V gene is TRBV29-1, the J gene TRBJ2-7; D is ambiguous. The CDR3 totals 10 residues. V was clipped by 5 bases and J by 6 bases, with 8 bases between them. CDR1 is SQVTM and CDR2 is ANQGSEA in the germline V gene. In nucleotides, the CDR3 is TGCAGCGTTTTCTGGGGCGAGCAGTACTTC. Protein sequence: CSVFWGEQYF.